One T cell receptor (beta chain) is described in this entry. What it binds is unknown. Researchers ran the PCR with 60 Vbeta and 13 Jbeta primers. Under the authors' procedure: A later analysis counted about 80 million unique TCR beta chains, some 11 million shared. TCRdb's copy holds only in-frame clones and misses some; the assay was immunoSEQ multiplex PCR. Clonal size and the V and J genes are those of that table, whereas D and trimming came from the DNA. The table lists around 150,000 clones, around 80% of them singletons. The CDR3 covers 13 residues. Germline CDR1 SQVTM, CDR2 ANQGSEA. Unmatched junction bases numbered 8, after V lost 7 bases and J lost 4 bases. The record originates from a study of cytomegalovirus exposure and HLA in healthy donors. General study findings and limits: The authors enumerated 150 to 200 TCR beta chains as linked to cytomegalovirus.

Sample: PBMCs. This rearrangement joins TRBV29-1 to TRBJ1-2, with 8 positions matching TRBD1. The sequence derives from a man aged 18 to 30 in good health and CMV-seronegative. As DNA, the CDR3 is TGCAGCGGGCGGGATCAGGGGGCCTATGGCTACACCTTC. It translates to CSGRDQGAYGYTF.